The 22 T cell receptor beta chains reported below all come from one sample, sequenced in a study of shared clonotypes between healthy human individuals. Some clones are missing from TCRdb's copy, which holds only in-frame ones; the method was immunoSEQ multiplex PCR. The top ten hold roughly 0.15% of the sample, which has more than 2,000,000 clones, about 92% seen once. Specimen: naive CD4+ T cells sorted from blood. The subset was: CD45RA+ positively selected. These receptors came from a man aged 18 to 30 in good health.

As concerns this clone: One end of the junction varies from germline; a read error may be responsible. This chain connects TRBV7-8 to TRBJ2-2; the D is unclear. This CDR3 region has 16 residues. CDR1 is SGHVS and CDR2 is FQNEAQ in the germline V gene. CDR3 nucleotides: TGTGCCAGCAGCCTCCCGGGCAGTTCGAACACCAGGGAGCTGTTTTTT. Its protein is CASSLPGSSNTRELFF.

With regard to this clone: Within the sample, other DNA sequences also encode this same CDR3. The chain uses TRBV4-1 and TRBJ1-3; 9 bases fit TRBD1. Germline CDR1 MGHRA, CDR2 YSYEKL. The CDR3 is 15 amino acids. Trimming at V came to 3 bases and at J to 1 base, leaving 1 base not matched to a gene. In DNA form, the CDR3 reads TGCGCCAGCAGCCAGGACAGGGGTTCTGGAAACACCATATATTTT. Its translation: CASSQDRGSGNTIYF.

V and J are TRBV19 and TRBJ2-7; the match to TRBD1 covers 8 bases. The germline V gene has CDR1 LNHDA and CDR2 SQIVND (reference sequence). Trimming at V came to 3 bases and at J to 9 bases, leaving 10 bases not matched to a gene. This CDR3 is built from 14 residues. CDR3 region: CASSIQGQGGGQYF. DNA for the CDR3: TGTGCCAGTAGTATCCAAGGACAGGGTGGCGGGCAGTACTTC.

With regard to this clone: The sample contains more than one DNA sequence encoding this CDR3. The V call is TRBV2, the J call TRBJ1-2, with 10 bases fitting TRBD1. J lost 4 bases, V lost 6 bases, and 2 bases had no gene match. Germline CDR1 and CDR2: SNHLY and FYNNEI. CDR3 length: 13 residues. The CDR3 spells CASRGQGIYGYTF. Written as DNA, the CDR3 is TGTGCCAGCAGGGGACAGGGGATCTATGGCTACACCTTC.

On this clone itself: Different DNA sequences within this sample yield the same CDR3. The chain joins TRBV6-5 to TRBJ2-5, with D unresolved. The CDR3 length is 12 residues. The ends were cut back, 4 bases at V and 4 bases at J, with 7 bases in the middle. Germline V lookup: CDR1 MNHEY, CDR2 SVGAGI. Here the CDR3 reads CASSSVGETQYF. CDR3 DNA sequence: TGTGCCAGCAGTTCCGTCGGAGAGACCCAGTACTTC.

The chain has TRBV6-5 and TRBJ1-4, with D hard to call. The CDR3 is made up of 12 amino acids. CDR1 and CDR2 from the germline V gene are MNHEY and SVGAGI. The V and J ends lost 8 bases and 7 bases respectively, with 11 bases between them. As DNA, the CDR3 is TGTGCCAGCGGTCCCGGAGGTGAAAAACTGTTTTTT. It yields the protein CASGPGGEKLFF.

This clone came up a few times. The gene calls are TRBV2 and TRBJ1-1; D is ambiguous. Per germline, CDR1 SNHLY and CDR2 FYNNEI. The length of the CDR3 is 11 residues. V was pared by 0 bases and J by 5 bases, with 1 base between. CDR3: CASSEATEAFF. CDR3 in DNA: TGTGCCAGCAGTGAAGCTACTGAAGCTTTCTTT.

The chain carries TRBV12-1 and TRBJ2-1; no DNA check was done on the table's D call, TRBD1. TRBV12-1 is labeled a pseudogene. This CDR3 spans 17 amino acids. The CDR3 spells CASSLIHDREMHNEQFF. CDR3 DNA: TGTGCCAGCAGCTTAATCCACGACAGGGAGATGCACAATGAGCAGTTCTTC.

As concerns this clone: Other DNA sequences in this sample translate to the same CDR3. This chain links TRBV6-5 with TRBJ2-7, with TRBD1 as a possible D gene (5 bases). The V end was cut by 8 bases, the J end by 0 bases, with 11 bases between. CDR1 is MNHEY, CDR2 SVGAGI, per germline. This CDR3 has 13 residues. CDR3 DNA: TGTGCCAGCTCAAGGGGCGTCTCCTACGAGCAGTACTTC. This encodes CASSRGVSYEQYF.

The chain recombines TRBV5-1 with TRBJ1-4, with D maybe TRBD1 (6 bases). This CDR3 contains 18 residues. The V gene's germline CDR1 is SGHRS and CDR2 YFSETQ. The V gene lost 2 bases and the J gene lost 0 bases, with 17 bases spanning the gap. The CDR3 DNA sequence: TGCGCCAGCAGCTTAGGGGGGCAACTATTTGCAACTAATGAAAAACTGTTTTTT. This translates into CASSLGGQLFATNEKLFF. Variable domain in full (rest from reference TRBV5-1 and TRBJ1-4): KAGVTQTPRYLIKTRGQQVTLSCSPISGHRSVSWYQQTPGQGLQFLFEYFSETQRNKGNFPGRFSGRQFSNSRSEMNVSTLELGDSALYLCASSLGGQLFATNEKLFFGSGTQLSVL.

The chain has TRBV4-2 and TRBJ2-7, with D unclear. V shed 4 bases and J shed 3 bases, with 10 bases lying between them. This CDR3 has 13 residues. Per the germline V gene, CDR1 is LGHNA and CDR2 is YNFKEQ. This CDR3 reads CASSPKPDYEQYF. CDR3 bases: TGTGCCAGCAGCCCCAAGCCCGACTACGAGCAGTACTTC.

Notes on this clone: This specimen includes other DNA sequences encoding the same CDR3. V is TRBV28 and J is TRBJ2-7; 7 nucleotides align to TRBD1. Trimming cost V 5 bases and J 0 bases; bases outside gene matches: 4. The germline V gene has CDR1 MDHEN and CDR2 SYDVKM. The CDR3 contains 14 residues. CDR3 sequence: CASSNRDSSYEQYF. In DNA, the CDR3 is TGTGCCAGCAGTAACCGGGACAGCTCCTACGAGCAGTACTTC.

The rearrangement joins TRBV7-3 to TRBJ2-1; 7 bases agree with TRBD2. In germline, CDR1 is SGHTA, CDR2 FQGTGA. This CDR3 comprises 16 residues. V shed 5 bases, J shed 3 bases, and the junction held 10 bases outside the gene matches. CDR3 region: CASSEDPGTNYNEQFF. For the CDR3, the DNA is TGTGCCAGCAGCGAAGACCCCGGGACTAACTACAATGAGCAGTTCTTC. Drawing the rest from reference TRBV7-3 and TRBJ2-1, the complete variable domain is GAGVSQTPSNKVTEKGKYVELRCDPISGHTALYWYRQSLGQGPEFLIYFQGTGAADDSGLPNDRFFAVRPEGSVSTLKIQRTERGDSAVYLCASSEDPGTNYNEQFFGPGTRLTVL.

The chain has TRBV18 and TRBJ1-4, with D possibly being TRBD1 (6 bases). Trimming stripped 2 bases from V and 7 bases from J, with 11 bases between. In germline, CDR1 is KGHSH, CDR2 LQKENI. This CDR3 is 14 amino acids long. The CDR3 coding sequence is TGTGCCAGCTCACCAAACAGGGTGCCTGAAAAACTGTTTTTT. Its translation is CASSPNRVPEKLFF.

As for this clone: The identical CDR3 is also encoded by other nucleotide sequences in the sample. This sequence joins TRBV7-2 and TRBJ2-1, with 9 nucleotides matching TRBD1. Germline CDR1 SGHTA, CDR2 FQGNSA. After removal of 3 bases from V and 3 bases from J, the junction contained 3 bases not matched to a gene. This CDR3 region has 15 residues. Here the CDR3 DNA reads TGTGCCAGCAGCTTTGACAGGGGGAGCTACAATGAGCAGTTCTTC. It is translated as CASSFDRGSYNEQFF.

In the case of this clone: The same CDR3 arises from other DNA sequences in this sample as well. V gene TRBV28 combines with J gene TRBJ2-5; D call uncertain. Trimming removed 6 bases at V and 5 bases at J, with 10 bases between. Germline V gene data show CDR1 as MDHEN and CDR2 as SYDVKM. The CDR3 contains 12 residues. CDR3 DNA sequence: TGTGCCAGCAGCCCAACTCGGGAGACCCAGTACTTC. It translates to CASSPTRETQYF.

This chain joins TRBV6-6 and TRBJ1-3; 7 nucleotides line up with TRBD1. V was clipped by 4 bases and J by 4 bases; unmatched bases: 7. Germline-derived CDR1 and CDR2 are MNHNY and SVGAGI (reference sequence). The CDR3 length is 15 residues. The CDR3 DNA follows: TGTGCCAGCAGTTCCGCTACAGGGGTAGGAAACACCATATATTTT. Protein product: CASSSATGVGNTIYF.

The gene calls are TRBV7-2 and TRBJ2-3, with 10 positions matching TRBD2. Germline loops: CDR1 SGHTA, CDR2 FQGNSA. CDR3 length: 17 amino acids. V shed 1 base and J 3 bases; nucleotides not matched to a gene: 7. Written as DNA, the CDR3 is TGTGCCAGCAGCTTAGGTCTAGCGGGAGCTCGGACAGATACGCAGTATTTT. Protein product: CASSLGLAGARTDTQYF.

The genes are TRBV6-5 and TRBJ1-1; a possible D gene is TRBD1 (5 bases). Germline CDR1 is MNHEY and CDR2 is SVGAGI. Trimming removed 3 bases from V and 2 bases from J, with 10 bases in between. The length of the CDR3 is 14 residues. The CDR3 coding sequence is TGTGCCAGCAGTTATACAGGAATTAACACTGAAGCTTTCTTT. Residues: CASSYTGINTEAFF.

This clone was recorded once. This chain connects TRBV25-1 to TRBJ2-5; no definite D call. The closer fit of TRBJ2-7 to the DNA end suggests the J call may be wrong. From germline, CDR1 is MGHDK and CDR2 SYGVNS. The CDR3 has 14 residues. DNA of the CDR3: TGTGCCAGCAGTGAATTCGACACAACCTACGAGCAGTACTTC. Translated: CASSEFDTTYEQYF.

The genes are TRBV7-2 and TRBJ2-7; maybe TRBD1 (6 bases). V lost 7 bases, J lost 2 bases, and 15 bases lay in between. CDR3 size: 14 residues. CDR1 is SGHTA, CDR2 FQGNSA, per germline. In nucleotides, the CDR3 is TGTGCCAGCACCGAAGGGGGTCGCACCTACGAGCAGTACTTC. Translated, it gives CASTEGGRTYEQYF.

This clone was picked up one time. The chain employs TRBV7-2 and TRBJ2-7; 8 bases agree with TRBD1. V trimming: 1 base; J trimming: 0 bases; junction bases outside the gene matches: 5. This CDR3 has 16 residues. Germline V gene sequence: CDR1 SGHTA, CDR2 FQGNSA. CDR3 region: CASSLGFRGLSYEQYF. DNA of the CDR3: TGTGCCAGCAGCTTAGGTTTCAGGGGGCTCTCCTACGAGCAGTACTTC.